These 17 T cell receptor beta chains originate from one sample sequenced in a study of T cells in Graves' hyperthyroidism and ophthalmopathy. Amplified TCR beta CDR3 regions came from RNA transcripts. In the first-round RT-PCR of the TCR CDR3, the HTBI primer set was used. TCRdb fed the multiplex PCR reads into MiXCR, producing one record per CDR3 protein. The data contain about 640,000 distinct CDR3 sequences, around 21% of them singletons. The source material was blood. The receptors come from a man younger than 40 with Graves' ophthalmopathy.

This clonotype was seen only a few times. The chain uses TRBV7-6 and TRBJ2-5; 7 bases fit TRBD1. Germline-derived CDR1 and CDR2 are SGHVS and FNYEAQ. Trimming took 1 base from V and 5 from J; bases not matched to a gene: 4. CDR3 size: 14 residues. The CDR3 nucleotides read TGTGCCAGCAGCTTAGAGGCCAGGGGGGAGACCCAGTACTTC. The encoded protein is CASSLEARGETQYF. The whole variable domain, remainder taken from reference TRBV7-6 and TRBJ2-5, is GAGVSQSPRYKVTKRGQDVALRCDPISGHVSLYWYRQALGQGPEFLTYFNYEAQQDKSGLPNDRFSAERPEGSISTLTIQRTEQRDSAMYRCASSLEARGETQYFGPGTRLLVL.

The sample holds many counts of this clonotype. The chain carries TRBV11-2 and TRBJ2-1; possible D gene TRBD2, 5 bases. Trimming cost V 5 bases and J 5 bases, with 10 bases left between them. Germline CDR1 SGHAT, CDR2 FQNNGV. The CDR3 has 13 amino acids. This CDR3 reads CASSLGLHNEQFF. The DNA for the CDR3 is TGTGCCAGCAGCCTCGGACTCCACAATGAGCAGTTCTTC. The full variable domain, rest sourced from reference TRBV11-2 and TRBJ2-1, is EAGVAQSPRYKIIEKRQSVAFWCNPISGHATLYWYQQILGQGPKLLIQFQNNGVVDDSQLPKDRFSAERLKGVDSTLKIQPAKLEDSAVYLCASSLGLHNEQFFGPGTRLTVL.

The genes are TRBV7-2 and TRBJ1-3; D gene uncertain. V was clipped by 1 base and J by 0 bases, with 4 bases between them. Germline V gene data show CDR1 as SGHTA and CDR2 as FQGNSA. The CDR3 length is 14 residues. The CDR3: CASSLVLSGNTIYF. For the CDR3, the DNA is TGTGCCAGCAGCTTAGTACTCTCTGGAAACACCATATATTTT.

The rearrangement uses TRBV9 and TRBJ1-3; D is unresolved. Germline CDR1 is SGDLS and CDR2 is YYNGEE. With 0 bases removed from V and 0 bases from J, the gap between germline ends came to 10 bases. This CDR3 is 16 amino acids long. CDR3 nucleotides: TGTGCCAGCAGCGTAGGACACGACCTCTCTGGAAACACCATATATTTT. Its protein is CASSVGHDLSGNTIYF. Filled out from reference TRBV9 and TRBJ1-3, the complete variable domain reads DSGVTQTPKHLITATGQRVTLRCSPRSGDLSVYWYQQSLDQGLQFLIQYYNGEERAKGNILERFSAQQFPDLHSELNLSSLELGDSALYFCASSVGHDLSGNTIYFGEGSWLTVV.

There are many counts of this clonotype. The rearrangement joins TRBV30 to TRBJ1-1; 7 bases are a match to TRBD1. In germline, CDR1 is GTSNPN, CDR2 SVGIG (reference sequence). The CDR3 runs to 13 residues. Trimming cost V 1 base and J 1 base; bases outside gene matches: 0. CDR3 residues: CAWSGDRNTEAFF. CDR3 coding DNA: TGTGCCTGGAGTGGGGACAGGAACACTGAAGCTTTCTTT.

This clonotype occurred a few times. This chain links TRBV6-2 or TRBV6-3 with TRBJ2-2, with D uncertain. The CDR3 extends over 13 amino acids. Deletions cut 4 bases from V and 8 bases from J, with 11 bases between. Per germline, CDR1 MNHEY and CDR2 SVGEGT. DNA for the CDR3: TGTGCCAGCAGTTCCCGGTGGCTTGGGGAGCTGTTTTTT. This encodes CASSSRWLGELFF.

The genes are TRBV20-1 and TRBJ2-1; possible D gene TRBD1, 6 bases. Germline assignment: CDR1 DFQATT and CDR2 SNEGSKA (reference sequence). Trimming pared 2 bases from V and 9 bases from J, leaving 17 bases between. There are 14 residues in the CDR3. The CDR3 DNA is TGCAGTGCTAGAAATCTACAGGGTGGAGGTGAGCAGTTCTTC. This codes for CSARNLQGGGEQFF.

This clonotype was seen many times. The rearrangement joins TRBV24-1 to TRBJ1-1; D gene unclear. The V end lost 2 bases, the J end lost 4 bases, and 19 bases lay between the germline ends. Germline V gene data show CDR1 as KGHDR and CDR2 as SFDVKD. The CDR3 loop spans 17 amino acids. In DNA form, the CDR3 reads TGTGCCACCAGTGATTCCGGTTCGGCTAGAGCTGGCACTGAAGCTTTCTTT. Residues: CATSDSGSARAGTEAFF.

This clonotype was counted many times. This chain uses TRBV27 with TRBJ2-7; D is perhaps TRBD1 (5 bases). Germline loops: CDR1 MNHEY, CDR2 SMNVEV (reference sequence). V lost 6 bases and J lost 4, with 16 bases in between. This CDR3 has 14 amino acids. Here the CDR3 DNA reads TGTGCCAGCAGCCTTAGACAAGGGGCGTACGAGCAGTACTTC. Translating it yields CASSLRQGAYEQYF.

This clonotype has just a few counts. The rearrangement joins TRBV30 to TRBJ1-2, with 9 bases matching TRBD1. With 3 bases clipped from V and 3 bases from J, the junction kept 8 bases outside the gene matches. Germline values: CDR1 GTSNPN, CDR2 SVGIG (reference sequence). The CDR3 covers 15 residues. Here the CDR3 reads CAWSRGQGKYYGYTF. CDR3 coding DNA: TGTGCCTGGAGCCGGGGACAGGGAAAATACTATGGCTACACCTTC.

The CDR3 protein is CAWTGPGQGETQYF. The CDR3 nucleotides read TGTGCCTGGACCGGACCGGGACAGGGGGAGACCCAGTACTTC. The chain recombines TRBV30 with TRBJ2-5; 10 nucleotides line up with TRBD1. Unmatched junction bases numbered 7, after V lost 4 bases and J lost 5 bases. The CDR3 sequence is 14 residues long. CDR1 is GTSNPN and CDR2 is SVGIG in the germline V gene (reference sequence).

This clonotype was picked up many times. The J gene is TRBJ2-7, the V gene TRBV20-1; a weak D match, TRBD2 (6 bases). The CDR3 loop spans 14 amino acids. The germline CDR1 and CDR2 sequences are DFQATT and SNEGSKA (reference sequence). The V and J ends lost 3 bases and 2 bases respectively, with 14 bases between them. CDR3 nucleotide sequence: TGCAGTGCTAGCGGTGGTAGCGGTACCTACGAGCAGTACTTC. Its translation: CSASGGSGTYEQYF.

Ten or more counts support this clonotype. The rearrangement uses TRBV30 and TRBJ1-5; D possibly corresponds to TRBD1 (6 bases). The germline CDR1 and CDR2 sequences are GTSNPN and SVGIG (reference sequence). The CDR3 covers 14 residues. Trimming pared 0 bases from V and 6 bases from J, leaving 12 bases between. The CDR3 DNA sequence: TGTGCCTGGAGTGTTCCAGGGGTGAGTCAGCCCCAGCATTTT. Translating it yields CAWSVPGVSQPQHF.

J is TRBJ2-5 and V is TRBV20-1; the D is unclear. In germline, CDR1 is DFQATT, CDR2 SNEGSKA (reference sequence). The CDR3 sequence is 11 residues long. Trimming left V 6 bases short and J 5 bases short, with 10 bases between. Here the CDR3 reads CSAQTRETQYF. The CDR3 DNA reads as TGCAGTGCCCAAACAAGGGAGACCCAGTACTTC.

This clonotype was observed a handful of times. The chain is built from TRBV6-1 and TRBJ2-3; 9 bases are shared with TRBD2. The CDR3 length is 14 residues. Trimming took 5 bases from V and 5 from J; bases not matched to a gene: 5. Germline V gives CDR1 MNHNS, CDR2 SASEGT. Here the CDR3 reads CASSLAGAGDTQYF. The DNA of the CDR3 is TGTGCCAGCAGTTTAGCGGGAGCGGGAGATACGCAGTATTTT.

This clonotype was picked up a small number of times. This chain uses TRBV7-6 with TRBJ1-1, with D tentatively TRBD1 (6 bases). This CDR3 has 17 residues. CDR1 and CDR2 from the germline V gene are SGHVS and FNYEAQ. The V end lost 0 bases, the J end lost 0 bases, and 14 bases lay between the germline ends. The CDR3 nucleotides are TGTGCCAGCAGCTTAGCGCTCGGGGGGCTCATGAACACTGAAGCTTTCTTT. Translation gives CASSLALGGLMNTEAFF.

This clonotype was seen more than once but under ten times. This chain uses TRBV19 with TRBJ1-4; no reliable D call. The CDR3 has 14 amino acids. The germline V gene encodes CDR1 LNHDA and CDR2 SQIVND (reference sequence). The germline V and J ends were trimmed by 3 bases and 3 bases, with 8 bases remaining between them. CDR3 in amino acids: CASSIFSSNEKLFF. As DNA, the CDR3 is TGTGCCAGTAGTATCTTCAGCTCTAATGAAAAACTGTTTTTT. Variable domain in full (rest from reference TRBV19 and TRBJ1-4): DGGITQSPKYLFRKEGQNVTLSCEQNLNHDAMYWYRQDPGQGLRLIYYSQIVNDFQKGDIAEGYSVSREKKESFPLTVTSAQKNPTAFYLCASSIFSSNEKLFFGSGTQLSVL.